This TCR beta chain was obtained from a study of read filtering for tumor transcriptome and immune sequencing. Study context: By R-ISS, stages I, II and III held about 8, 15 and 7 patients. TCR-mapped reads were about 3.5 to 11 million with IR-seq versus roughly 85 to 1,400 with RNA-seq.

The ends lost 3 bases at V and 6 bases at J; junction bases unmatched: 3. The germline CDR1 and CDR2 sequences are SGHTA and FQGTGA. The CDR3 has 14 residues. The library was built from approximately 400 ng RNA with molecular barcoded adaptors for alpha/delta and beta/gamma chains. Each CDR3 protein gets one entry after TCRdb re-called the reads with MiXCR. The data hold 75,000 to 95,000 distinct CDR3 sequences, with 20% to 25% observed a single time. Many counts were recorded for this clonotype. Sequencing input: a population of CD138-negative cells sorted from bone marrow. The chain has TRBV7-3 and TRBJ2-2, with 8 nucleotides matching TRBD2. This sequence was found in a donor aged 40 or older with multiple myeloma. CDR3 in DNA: TGTGCCAGCAGCTTGACGGGGGGGCCCGGGGAGCTGTTTTTT. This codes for CASSLTGGPGELFF. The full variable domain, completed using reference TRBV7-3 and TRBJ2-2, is GAGVSQTPSNKVTEKGKYVELRCDPISGHTALYWYRQSLGQGPEFLIYFQGTGAADDSGLPNDRFFAVRPEGSVSTLKIQRTERGDSAVYLCASSLTGGPGELFFGEGSRLTVL.